The TCR beta chain described here comes from a study of CD8 T cells in Susac syndrome. This CDR3 spans 11 amino acids. Germline-derived CDR1 and CDR2 are SNHLY and FYNNEI. V lost 6 bases, J lost 15 bases, and 15 bases lay in between. Findings and limits, study-wide: As the study acknowledged, the number of individuals who were part of its TCR sequencing and HLA analysis was relatively small.

Random hexamers were used to reverse transcribe about 0.45 to 1 ug of RNA. It was immunoSEQ multiplex PCR that amplified TCR beta CDR3 across 54 Vbeta and 13 Jbeta. TCRdb re-analysed the immunoSEQ multiplex PCR reads in MiXCR, keeping a single row per CDR3 protein. The repertoire has fewer than 350,000 distinct CDR3 sequences, 75% to 90% of them found once; the top ten carry approximately 0.18%. A remark on this clonotype: Antigen unknown.

The study used treatment-naive patients who had stable or active relapsing-remitting disease as multiple sclerosis controls. Negative isolation was used for CD8+ and CD4+ T cells and FACS enrichment for TEMRA cells. The TCR originated in a human donor with multiple sclerosis. Sequenced: CD8+ T cells from PBMCs. The gene calls are TRBV2 and TRBJ2-1; no definite D call. CDR3 protein: CASRGSPGGFF. CDR3 DNA: TGTGCCAGCAGGGGAAGTCCCGGCGGGTTCTTC.